The clone carrying this TCR beta chain has just one count. The junction departs from the called germline gene at one end, perhaps through a read error. These data come from a study of blood T cell repertoires in COVID-19. Assay used: immunoSEQ multiplex PCR; TCRdb lists only in-frame clones, some missing. The table includes hundreds of thousands of clones, approximately 91% detected once. The V gene's germline CDR1 is MNHEY and CDR2 SVGAGI. There are 14 residues in the CDR3. The source is a man in his 60s who had recovered from COVID-19. The source material was peripheral blood. V usage is TRBV6-5 and J usage is TRBJ1-1; 8 nucleotides agree with TRBD1. CDR3 region: CASSTQGANAEAFF. The CDR3 DNA sequence: TGTGCCAGCAGTACTCAGGGGGCGAACGCTGAAGCTTTCTTT.